In this sample, the clone carrying this T cell receptor beta chain turned up many times. What it recognizes is unknown. This entry comes from a study of T cell repertoires in cytomegalovirus infection. In the study overall: CMV epitopes in the study were HLA-C-restricted (recently identified) and HLA-B-restricted (well studied). Overall study findings and caveats: There were carriers of CMV plus the relevant HLA, and cumulative public TCR beta family frequency identified them.

TCRdb independently ran MiXCR on the reads; one entry per CDR3 protein. The repertoire holds around 99,000 distinct CDR3 sequences, with about 28% as singletons. The CDR3 is made up of 15 amino acids. Germline-derived CDR1 and CDR2 are SEHNR and FQNEAQ (reference sequence). Trimming stripped 6 bases from V and 1 base from J, with 14 bases between. The origin of this receptor is a human donor in good health (CMV status not recorded). Some clones in this sample may be carry-over from other donors' samples. The V and J genes are TRBV7-9 and TRBJ2-3; no reliable D call. Sequenced material: CD8+ T cells from cultured PBMCs, taken from culture after CMV antigen stimulation. DNA for the CDR3: TGTGCCAGCAGTGCCCGCGGCGAACGCACAGATACGCAGTATTTT. This sequence encodes CASSARGERTDTQYF.